The 32 T cell receptor beta chains in this list originate from one sample, sequenced in a study of regulatory T cells in long-lasting Graves disease. Time point meaning: persistent/refractory GD, antithyroid drugs over 5 years with positive TRAb. PBMC RNA was the source of the TCR library. Arm-PCR of CDR3 regions and iRepertoire HTBI primers were used to build TCR beta libraries. TCRdb itself ran the multiplex PCR reads through MiXCR, one entry per CDR3 protein. The sample contains about 470,000 distinct CDR3 sequences, around 20% of which appear only once. Sequences were derived from peripheral blood mononuclear cells (PBMCs), sampled when the disease was refractory, from a patient treated with antithyroid drugs. These TCRs come from a female donor with Graves disease.

This clonotype occurred many times. The chain uses TRBV2 and TRBJ2-1; 10 nucleotides line up with TRBD2. This CDR3 has 15 residues. Germline loops: CDR1 SNHLY, CDR2 FYNNEI. V lost 5 bases and J lost 1; bases outside the gene matches: 2. CDR3 bases: TGTGCCAGCAGTCGGACTAGCGGATCCTACAATGAGCAGTTCTTC. It encodes CASSRTSGSYNEQFF.

The chain has TRBV15 and TRBJ2-3; 9 bases are shared with TRBD1. Germline CDR1 is LNHNV and CDR2 is YYDKDF (reference sequence). This CDR3 has 17 residues. With 4 bases clipped from V and 1 base from J, the junction kept 9 bases outside the gene matches. The CDR3 sequence: CATSKGQGMVGTDTQYF. As DNA, the CDR3 is TGTGCCACCAGCAAGGGACAGGGAATGGTCGGCACAGATACGCAGTATTTT.

This clonotype was counted only a few times. V is TRBV7-9 and J is TRBJ1-5; D possibly corresponds to TRBD1 (5 bases). V was clipped by 1 base and J by 5 bases, with 15 bases between them. The V gene's germline CDR1 is SEHNR and CDR2 FQNEAQ (reference sequence). The CDR3 covers 16 residues. The CDR3 sequence is CASSLGVPGKDQPQHF. Here the CDR3 DNA reads TGTGCCAGCAGCTTAGGGGTTCCAGGGAAGGATCAGCCCCAGCATTTT.

This chain uses TRBV28 with TRBJ2-1; no clear D gene. V gave up 6 bases and J gave up 5 bases, with 11 bases separating them. In germline, CDR1 is MDHEN, CDR2 SYDVKM. There are 13 residues in the CDR3. CDR3 in amino acids: CASSSRNNNEQFF. DNA of the CDR3: TGTGCCAGCAGCTCTCGTAACAACAATGAGCAGTTCTTC.

This clonotype is a singleton in its sample. With a much larger clone just one base away, this may be a read error. The chain joins TRBV6-1 to TRBJ2-7; the match to TRBD2 covers 10 bases. Per the germline V gene, CDR1 is MNHNS and CDR2 is SASEGT. The CDR3 has 15 amino acids. J was trimmed by 6 bases and V by 7 bases; bases with no gene match: 12. The CDR3 reads CASTGLAVDSGEQYF. Here the CDR3 DNA reads TGTGCCAGCACTGGACTAGCGGTCGATTCTGGCGAGCAGTACTTC.

Comment on this clonotype: This may stem from a read error, because a much larger clone lies one nucleotide away. The rearrangement uses TRBV7-8 and TRBJ1-4; TRBD1 aligns across 7 bases. Germline V gives CDR1 SGHVS, CDR2 FQNEAQ. The CDR3 loop spans 15 amino acids. The DNA for the CDR3 is TGTGCCAGCAGCTCCTGGACAGGTTCTGCTGAAAGACTGTTTTTT. This translates into CASSSWTGSAERLFF. Drawing the rest from reference TRBV7-8 and TRBJ1-4, the complete variable domain is GAGVSQSPRYKVAKRGQDVALRCDPISGHVSLFWYQQALGQGPEFLTYFQNEAQLDKSGLPSDRFFAERPEGSVSTLKIQRTQQEDSAVYLCASSSWTGSAERLFFGSGTQLSVL.

Ten or more counts support this clonotype. The chain links TRBV15 to TRBJ1-5; D ambiguous. The CDR3 has 15 amino acids. Trimming left V 6 bases short and J 5 bases short, with 17 bases between. Per germline, CDR1 LNHNV and CDR2 YYDKDF (reference sequence). The CDR3 DNA reads as TGTGCCACCAGAGCTCGGGGTTCGGTTGATCAGCCCCAGCATTTT. Translated, it gives CATRARGSVDQPQHF.

This clonotype has ten or more counts. The rearrangement links TRBV6-2 or TRBV6-3 to TRBJ2-5; 11 bases align to TRBD2. The CDR3 is 17 residues long. Trimming took 5 bases from V and 5 from J; bases not matched to a gene: 13. The V gene's germline CDR1 is MNHEY and CDR2 SVGEGT. This CDR3 reads CASSPDSGRGIGETQYF. The DNA for the CDR3 is TGTGCCAGCAGTCCCGATAGCGGGAGGGGGATCGGGGAGACCCAGTACTTC.

This clonotype was counted ten times or more. The J gene is TRBJ2-5, the V gene TRBV7-8, with TRBD2 matching over 7 bases. This CDR3 has 15 residues. Germline V gene sequence: CDR1 SGHVS, CDR2 FQNEAQ. Unmatched junction bases numbered 8, after V lost 5 bases and J lost 2 bases. CDR3 protein: CASSPVGGRQETQYF. The CDR3 bases are TGTGCCAGCAGCCCCGTGGGGGGGAGGCAAGAGACCCAGTACTTC.

The sample holds many counts of this clonotype. The V call is TRBV2, the J call TRBJ2-2; TRBD2 agrees at 9 bases. Germline V gene sequence: CDR1 SNHLY, CDR2 FYNNEI. The CDR3 has 15 amino acids. Germline trimming cut 3 bases from V and 5 bases from J; bases unmatched to any gene: 4. CDR3 region: CASSDDSGGTGELFF. The DNA of the CDR3 is TGTGCCAGCAGTGATGATAGCGGGGGAACCGGGGAGCTGTTTTTT.

This clonotype showed up many times. The chain employs TRBV2 and TRBJ1-4; TRBD1 agrees at 8 bases. The CDR3 is 14 residues long. In germline, CDR1 is SNHLY, CDR2 FYNNEI. J lost 5 bases, V lost 6 bases, and 5 bases had no gene match. CDR3 sequence reads: CASRDRARNEKLFF. The CDR3 DNA reads as TGTGCCAGCAGGGACAGGGCGAGGAATGAAAAACTGTTTTTT.

This clonotype was counted a few times. The chain links TRBV20-1 to TRBJ2-1, with D possibly being TRBD2 (6 bases). The CDR3 has 14 amino acids. V shed 6 bases and J shed 3 bases, with 15 bases lying between them. From germline, CDR1 is DFQATT and CDR2 SNEGSKA (reference sequence). This CDR3 is CSAGASAIYNEQFF. The CDR3 nucleotides read TGCAGTGCCGGGGCTAGCGCTATCTACAATGAGCAGTTCTTC.

This clonotype was found many times. The V and J genes are TRBV19 and TRBJ1-1; D is ambiguous. Germline V gene sequence: CDR1 LNHDA, CDR2 SQIVND (reference sequence). The CDR3 consists of 12 residues. V shed 9 bases and J shed 1 base, with 9 bases lying between them. The CDR3 nucleotides are TGTGCCAGCAGCCGCCGGAACACTGAAGCTTTCTTT. This encodes CASSRRNTEAFF.

The rearrangement uses TRBV27 and TRBJ2-1; 9 positions agree with TRBD2. The CDR3 has 15 amino acids. Germline assignment: CDR1 MNHEY and CDR2 SMNVEV (reference sequence). V was clipped by 6 bases and J by 5 bases; unmatched bases: 8. The CDR3, as DNA: TGTGCCAGCAGGAAGACTAGCGGAGGGAACAATGAGCAGTTCTTC. It specifies CASRKTSGGNNEQFF.

This clonotype was seen more than once but under ten times. The rearrangement links TRBV12-3 or TRBV12-4 to TRBJ2-2; 9 bases are shared with TRBD2. V gave up 6 bases and J gave up 4 bases; unmatched junction bases: 15. There are 18 residues in the CDR3. The CDR3 nucleotides read TGTGCCAGCAGAAACATTAGACTAGCGGCCGGGAGCACCGGGGAGCTGTTTTTT. Its translation is CASRNIRLAAGSTGELFF.

The table lists this clonotype with many counts. Here the CDR3 DNA reads TGTGCCAGCAGTCGCTCGACTAGGGCTCTCTCCTACGAGCAGTACTTC. Its protein is CASSRSTRALSYEQYF. The rearrangement links TRBV27 to TRBJ2-7, with TRBD2 as a possible D gene (6 bases). The CDR3 totals 16 residues. Germline V lookup: CDR1 MNHEY, CDR2 SMNVEV (reference sequence). V was trimmed by 5 bases and J by 0 bases, leaving 17 bases between them.

V and J are TRBV12-3 or TRBV12-4 and TRBJ1-1; D perhaps matches TRBD1 (6 bases). The CDR3 has 13 amino acids. V lost 6 bases and J 8 bases, leaving 16 bases between the germline ends. The CDR3 nucleotides are TGTGCCAGCAGCCCCTCGGACAGCCGAGAAGCTTTCTTT. It translates to CASSPSDSREAFF.

Ten or more counts support this clonotype. The rearrangement uses TRBV6-2 or TRBV6-3 and TRBJ2-5; TRBD2 matches at 12 bases. The length of the CDR3 is 15 residues. Germline V gives CDR1 MNHEY, CDR2 SVGEGT. Trimming took 0 bases from V and 4 from J; bases not matched to a gene: 0. The DNA of the CDR3 is TGTGCCAGCAGTTACTCGGGACTAGCGGGAGAGACCCAGTACTTC. Encoded protein: CASSYSGLAGETQYF.

This chain uses TRBV3-1 with TRBJ2-1; D unresolved. This CDR3 has 15 amino acids. Germline V lookup: CDR1 LGHDT, CDR2 YNNKEL (reference sequence). The V gene lost 1 base and the J gene lost 6 bases, with 13 bases spanning the gap. The CDR3 coding sequence is TGTGCCAGCAGCCAAGGAGCCTCAACGCTCAATGAGCAGTTCTTC. Translation: CASSQGASTLNEQFF.

For this clonotype: A far larger clone is off by one base, so a read error is likely. The V gene is TRBV2, the J gene TRBJ2-5, with D perhaps assigned TRBD1 or TRBD2 (5 bases each). Germline assignment: CDR1 SNHLY and CDR2 FYNNEI. The CDR3 sequence is 15 residues long. V lost 6 bases and J lost 7, with 21 bases in between. The CDR3 DNA sequence: TGTGCCAGCAGCCCCCATCCGGGAAGCCAGGGGACCCAGTACTTC. Protein product: CASSPHPGSQGTQYF. The entire variable domain, with the rest obtained from reference TRBV2 and TRBJ2-5, is as follows: EPEVTQTPSHQVTQMGQEVILRCVPISNHLYFYWYRQILGQKVEFLVSFYNNEISEKSEIFDDQFSVERPDGSNFTLKIRSTKLEDSAMYFCASSPHPGSQGTQYFGPGTRLLVL.

The sample holds a few counts of this clonotype. The chain joins TRBV6-5 to TRBJ2-7, with D tentatively TRBD1 (6 bases). Trimming pared 1 base from V and 3 bases from J, leaving 16 bases between. The germline V gene encodes CDR1 MNHEY and CDR2 SVGAGI. There are 16 residues in the CDR3. The CDR3 protein is CASSYYRTAAGYEQYF. In DNA, the CDR3 is TGTGCCAGCAGTTACTACCGGACAGCGGCGGGCTACGAGCAGTACTTC.

J is TRBJ2-2 and V is TRBV9, with D unclear. Germline CDR1 is SGDLS and CDR2 is YYNGEE. V lost 3 bases and J lost 4, with 10 bases in between. The CDR3 sequence is 14 residues long. CDR3 sequence: CASSADFPTGELFF. The CDR3 nucleotides are TGTGCCAGCAGCGCAGACTTTCCCACCGGGGAGCTGTTTTTT.

The chain carries TRBV6-2 or TRBV6-3 and TRBJ1-5; maybe TRBD1 (5 bases). Germline V gives CDR1 MNHEY, CDR2 SVGEGT. The V end was cut by 4 bases, the J end by 9 bases, with 19 bases between. This CDR3 is 15 amino acids long. The chain's CDR3 is CASSSQTGPGGPQHF. The CDR3 bases are TGTGCCAGCAGTTCCCAGACCGGGCCGGGGGGGCCCCAGCATTTT.

This clonotype has just a few counts. The chain has TRBV19 and TRBJ2-6; D remains unclear. Trimming shortened V by 1 base and J by 2 bases, and 9 bases separated the two germline ends. In germline, CDR1 is LNHDA, CDR2 SQIVND (reference sequence). The CDR3 has 16 amino acids. The DNA for the CDR3 is TGTGCCAGTAGTATAGGTATGGGTACTGGGGCCAACGTCCTGACTTTC. This translates into CASSIGMGTGANVLTF. The full variable domain, in which reference TRBV19 and TRBJ2-6 provide the parts outside the CDR3, is DGGITQSPKYLFRKEGQNVTLSCEQNLNHDAMYWYRQDPGQGLRLIYYSQIVNDFQKGDIAEGYSVSREKKESFPLTVTSAQKNPTAFYLCASSIGMGTGANVLTFGAGSRLTVL.

The V and J genes are TRBV15 and TRBJ2-3; unclear D gene. CDR3 size: 13 residues. CDR1 LNHNV and CDR2 YYDKDF come from the germline V gene (reference sequence). V was pared by 5 bases and J by 6 bases, with 12 bases between. Written as DNA, the CDR3 is TGTGCCACCAGCTTGACTCTGGCGGATACGCAGTATTTT. Its translation: CATSLTLADTQYF. The complete variable domain, with remaining parts taken from reference TRBV15 and TRBJ2-3, reads DAMVIQNPRYQVTQFGKPVTLSCSQTLNHNVMYWYQQKSSQAPKLLFHYYDKDFNNEADTPDNFQSRRPNTSFCFLDIRSPGLGDTAMYLCATSLTLADTQYFGPGTRLTVL.

This clonotype was recorded only once. A clone one base away is much larger, so this may be a read error. The rearrangement uses TRBV12-3 or TRBV12-4 and TRBJ1-1; D uncertain. This CDR3 region has 13 residues. V was pared by 4 bases and J by 10 bases, with 16 bases between. The CDR3 coding sequence is TGTGCCAGCAGTTCCGGTCAGGCCCTGGCAGCTTTCTTT. Amino acid sequence: CASSSGQALAAFF.

This clonotype has only a few counts. CDR3 in DNA: TGTGCCAGCAGCCTGGTAGGCAGAAAAAACATTCAGTACTTC. It is translated as CASSLVGRKNIQYF. The gene calls are TRBV5-6 and TRBJ2-4; D gene ambiguous. Deletions cut 4 bases from V and 4 bases from J, with 12 bases between. CDR3 size: 14 residues. CDR1 SGHDT and CDR2 YYEEEE come from the germline V gene.

This clonotype occurred many times. The chain links TRBV7-9 to TRBJ2-2; D remains unclear. V lost 5 bases, J lost 7 bases, and 8 bases lay in between. The CDR3 runs to 12 residues. Germline V gene sequence: CDR1 SEHNR, CDR2 FQNEAQ (reference sequence). CDR3: CASSPPGGELFF. CDR3 DNA: TGTGCCAGCAGCCCTCCTGGCGGGGAGCTGTTTTTT.

In its sample, this clonotype was seen many times. The rearrangement uses TRBV6-5 and TRBJ1-5, with D hard to call. From germline, CDR1 is MNHEY and CDR2 SVGAGI. Trimming cost V 2 bases and J 3 bases, with 14 bases left between them. CDR3 size: 16 residues. CDR3 protein: CASSYDGRRINQPQHF. CDR3 DNA: TGTGCCAGCAGTTACGATGGCAGGCGAATCAATCAGCCCCAGCATTTT.

This clonotype occurred a few times. The CDR3 loop reads CSARDPFDRDLPYEQYF. CDR3 nucleotide sequence: TGCAGTGCTAGAGACCCTTTTGATCGGGACTTGCCTTACGAGCAGTACTTC. The chain uses TRBV20-1 and TRBJ2-7, with D possibly being TRBD2 (6 bases). The CDR3 totals 17 residues. Trimming pared 0 bases from V and 4 bases from J, leaving 22 bases between. Germline loops: CDR1 DFQATT, CDR2 SNEGSKA (reference sequence).

This clonotype was observed many times. V and J are TRBV7-6 and TRBJ2-7; D is undetermined. V was shortened by 5 bases and J by 1 base, with 15 bases between the two germline ends. CDR1 and CDR2 (germline): SGHVS, FNYEAQ. The CDR3 runs to 15 residues. The CDR3 region is CASSLGELGSYEQYF. DNA of the CDR3: TGTGCCAGCAGCCTCGGTGAACTGGGTTCCTACGAGCAGTACTTC.

The chain links TRBV9 to TRBJ2-2; the match to TRBD1 covers 9 bases. CDR3 size: 16 residues. With V trimmed by 2 bases and J by 6 bases, 8 bases remained unmatched. The germline gives CDR1 SGDLS, CDR2 YYNGEE. The CDR3 loop is CASSVTGTGTAGELFF. DNA of the CDR3: TGTGCCAGCAGCGTCACAGGGACAGGGACGGCCGGGGAGCTGTTTTTT. Drawing the rest from reference TRBV9 and TRBJ2-2, the complete variable domain is DSGVTQTPKHLITATGQRVTLRCSPRSGDLSVYWYQQSLDQGLQFLIQYYNGEERAKGNILERFSAQQFPDLHSELNLSSLELGDSALYFCASSVTGTGTAGELFFGEGSRLTVL.